The 32 T cell receptor beta chains below come from one sample, sequenced in a study of tumor-infiltrating T cells and Merkel cell polyomavirus. Study overall: The study examined CD8+ T cells specific for the Merkel cell polyomavirus KLL epitope.

Immunohistochemistry showed robust Merkel cell polyomavirus Large T antigen staining in every patient's tumor. Measured with immunoSEQ multiplex PCR; TCRdb has only the in-frame clones, and not every one. The sample lists more than 20,000 clones; 70% to 90% were seen once. The specimen sequenced was lymph node tissue. Receptors originate from a man in his forties or fifties with Merkel cell carcinoma.

The chain is built from TRBV28 and TRBJ2-2; the match to TRBD2 covers 7 bases. Germline V gene sequence: CDR1 MDHEN, CDR2 SYDVKM. This CDR3 comprises 14 residues. Trimming removed 3 bases from V and 4 bases from J; junction bases left unmatched: 2. CDR3 in amino acids: CASSFGGVTGELFF. CDR3 nucleotide sequence: TGTGCCAGCAGTTTTGGGGGGGTCACCGGGGAGCTGTTTTTT.

The chain combines TRBV19 with TRBJ2-4; perhaps TRBD1 as D (6 bases). V lost 6 bases, J lost 9 bases, and 12 bases lay in between. This CDR3 is 12 amino acids long. Germline V gives CDR1 LNHDA, CDR2 SQIVND (reference sequence). The chain's CDR3 is CASSTQGGIQYF. For the CDR3, the DNA is TGTGCCAGTAGCACCCAAGGGGGCATTCAGTACTTC.

The chain carries TRBV12-5 and TRBJ1-2; 7 bases agree with TRBD1. Trimming cost V 1 base and J 4 bases; bases outside gene matches: 9. The CDR3 runs to 16 residues. Germline V gene data show CDR1 as LGHNT and CDR2 as FRNRAP. CDR3: CASGLATSGTAYGYTF. The CDR3 bases are TGTGCTAGTGGTTTGGCCACCTCCGGGACAGCCTATGGCTACACCTTC.

The V gene is TRBV19, the J gene TRBJ2-2; possible D gene TRBD2, 6 bases. V lost 5 bases to trimming and J lost 4 bases, with 8 bases between them. The CDR3 is made up of 13 amino acids. Germline V gives CDR1 LNHDA, CDR2 SQIVND (reference sequence). CDR3 DNA sequence: TGTGCCAGTAGTGCCGGGGGCACCGGGGAGCTGTTTTTT. It yields the protein CASSAGGTGELFF.

The chain carries TRBV5-4 and TRBJ1-1; D gene ambiguous. CDR3 size: 16 residues. Trimming stripped 0 bases from V and 0 bases from J, with 12 bases between. From germline, CDR1 is SGHNT and CDR2 YYREEE (reference sequence). The CDR3 DNA sequence: TGTGCCAGCAGCTTGGATCCAGCACAGATGAACACTGAAGCTTTCTTT. It codes for CASSLDPAQMNTEAFF.

The genes are TRBV28 and TRBJ1-1, with D tentatively TRBD1 (5 bases). Germline V gives CDR1 MDHEN, CDR2 SYDVKM. This CDR3 has 15 amino acids. Trimming took 6 bases from V and 7 from J, leaving 21 bases between them. The chain's CDR3 is CASSLQGVGFGEAFF. The CDR3 bases are TGTGCCAGCAGCCTCCAAGGGGTGGGTTTTGGTGAAGCTTTCTTT.

This clone was recorded a few times. V and J are TRBV5-5 and TRBJ1-2; 12 bases agree with TRBD1. Looked up from germline, CDR1 is SGHKS and CDR2 is YYEKEE (reference sequence). V trimming: 3 bases; J trimming: 7 bases; junction bases outside the gene matches: 7. The CDR3 extends over 15 amino acids. The CDR3 DNA follows: TGTGCCAGCAGCTATGGCGGGACAGGGGGCTTTGGCTACACCTTC. Translating gives CASSYGGTGGFGYTF.

The rearrangement uses TRBV2 and TRBJ1-4; the D is unclear. V lost 4 bases, J lost 1 base, and 13 bases lay in between. The CDR3 runs to 16 residues. Germline V CDR1 and CDR2: SNHLY, FYNNEI. The CDR3 region has the DNA TGTGCCAGCAGTGTGGGTCGGAGTAAAACTAATGAAAAACTGTTTTTT. Amino acid sequence: CASSVGRSKTNEKLFF.

The chain combines TRBV7-2 with TRBJ2-7, with TRBD1 matching over 11 bases. Germline lookup yields CDR1 SGHTA and CDR2 FQGNSA. Trimming removed 4 bases from V and 6 bases from J; junction bases left unmatched: 2. The CDR3 spans 13 residues. CDR3 DNA: TGTGCCAGCAGCTGGGGGACAGGGGGCGAGCAGTACTTC. This codes for CASSWGTGGEQYF.

The chain links TRBV28 to TRBJ2-5; D not resolved. Trimming took off 3 bases at V and 0 bases at J, with 20 bases between the two ends. The germline V gene has CDR1 MDHEN and CDR2 SYDVKM. The CDR3 is made up of 18 amino acids. The CDR3 DNA sequence: TGTGCCAGCAGTTTCGATAGTTCTACGGCAGACAACCAAGAGACCCAGTACTTC. This encodes CASSFDSSTADNQETQYF.

This chain joins TRBV19 and TRBJ2-3; 11 nucleotides line up with TRBD1. Per germline, CDR1 LNHDA and CDR2 SQIVND (reference sequence). The V gene end was trimmed by 4 bases and the J gene end by 4 bases; junction bases not matched to a gene: 13. The CDR3 is made up of 18 amino acids. This CDR3 reads CASSSRTGGPSGADTQYF. The CDR3 DNA reads TGTGCCAGTAGTAGCAGGACAGGGGGCCCCTCCGGTGCAGATACGCAGTATTTT.

The chain is built from TRBV10-2 and TRBJ2-2; D ambiguous. The ends were cut back, 2 bases at V and 3 bases at J, with 10 bases in the middle. This CDR3 contains 15 residues. The V gene's germline CDR1 is WSHSY and CDR2 SAAADI. CDR3 sequence: CASSERVAYTGELFF. Here the CDR3 DNA reads TGCGCCAGCAGTGAGAGAGTAGCCTACACCGGGGAGCTGTTTTTT.

The chain uses TRBV28 and TRBJ1-2; the D is unclear. The CDR3 has 13 amino acids. Looked up from germline, CDR1 is MDHEN and CDR2 is SYDVKM. Trimming removed 10 bases from V and 3 bases from J, with 15 bases in between. Written as DNA, the CDR3 is TGTGCCACCTTTCCCTCGGTGGACTATGGCTACACCTTC. It is translated as CATFPSVDYGYTF.

The genes are TRBV16 and TRBJ2-2; D possibly corresponds to TRBD2 (5 bases). This CDR3 has 15 residues. The V gene's germline CDR1 is KGHSY and CDR2 FQNENV. The ends were cut back, 1 base at V and 6 bases at J, with 12 bases in the middle. CDR3 in DNA: TGTGCCAGCAGCCAATTTGGTCCGCGGGCCGGGGAGCTGTTTTTT. Its protein product is CASSQFGPRAGELFF. Variable domain in full (rest from reference TRBV16 and TRBJ2-2): GEEVAQTPKHLVRGEGQKAKLYCAPIKGHSYVFWYQQVLKNEFKFLISFQNENVFDETGMPKERFSAKCLPNSPCSLEIQATKLEDSAVYFCASSQFGPRAGELFFGEGSRLTVL.

The V and J genes are TRBV5-5 and TRBJ1-1; D is perhaps TRBD1 (5 bases). V was pared by 0 bases and J by 3 bases, with 9 bases between. Germline lookup yields CDR1 SGHKS and CDR2 YYEKEE (reference sequence). The length of the CDR3 is 14 residues. The CDR3 loop is CASSLAGSDTEAFF. The DNA for the CDR3 is TGTGCCAGCAGCTTGGCAGGGTCGGACACTGAAGCTTTCTTT. Full variable domain (rest looked up from reference TRBV5-5 and TRBJ1-1): DAGVTQSPTHLIKTRGQQVTLRCSPISGHKSVSWYQQVLGQGPQFIFQYYEKEERGRGNFPDRFSARQFPNYSSELNVNALLLGDSALYLCASSLAGSDTEAFFGQGTRLTVV.

This clone is a singleton in its sample. The V call is TRBV10-3, the J call TRBJ1-2, with 10 bases matching TRBD1. The V segment lost 4 bases and the J segment 8 bases; nucleotides outside the gene matches: 10. The CDR3 length is 15 residues. In germline, CDR1 is ENHRY, CDR2 SYGVKD. The DNA for the CDR3 is TGTGCCATCAGTGGTCGGGACAGGGGCGTGGGAGGCTACACCTTC. Its translation is CAISGRDRGVGGYTF.

J is TRBJ2-2 and V is TRBV11-3, with D possibly TRBD2 on 5 matching bases. The ends were cut back, 3 bases at V and 0 bases at J, with 8 bases in the middle. Germline CDR1 SGHNT, CDR2 YENEEA. CDR3 length: 15 amino acids. Here the CDR3 reads CASSFGGANTGELFF. In DNA, the CDR3 is TGTGCCAGCAGCTTTGGAGGAGCGAACACCGGGGAGCTGTTTTTT.

J is TRBJ2-7 and V is TRBV6-6; TRBD2 is a possible D gene (7 bases). Germline V gives CDR1 MNHNY, CDR2 SVGAGI (reference sequence). The CDR3 is 11 amino acids. Trimming took 8 bases from V and 5 from J, leaving 10 bases between them. The CDR3 coding sequence is TGTGCCAGCCAAGGGGGGGACGAGCAGTACTTC. Residues: CASQGGDEQYF.

This chain connects TRBV28 to TRBJ1-5; D unclear. Germline values: CDR1 MDHEN, CDR2 SYDVKM. V was cut by 4 bases and J by 7 bases, with 14 bases left in between. The CDR3 totals 14 residues. Here the CDR3 DNA reads TGTGCCAGCAGTTATCTAGGGTCGGGGCAGCCCCAGCATTTT. This codes for CASSYLGSGQPQHF. Supplemented by reference TRBV28 and TRBJ1-5, the full variable domain reads DVKVTQSSRYLVKRTGEKVFLECVQDMDHENMFWYRQDPGLGLRLIYFSYDVKMKEKGDIPEGYSVSREKKERFSLILESASTNQTSMYLCASSYLGSGQPQHFGDGTRLSIL.

CDR3 bases: TGTGCCACCAGCTTCTCAGGGGGACGGCAGCCCCAGCATTTT. Translated, it gives CATSFSGGRQPQHF. This rearrangement joins TRBV15 to TRBJ1-5; 7 bases agree with TRBD1. The CDR3 covers 14 residues. The germline V gene has CDR1 LNHNV and CDR2 YYDKDF (reference sequence). Trimming at V came to 5 bases and at J to 7 bases, leaving 8 bases not matched to a gene.

J is TRBJ2-4 and V is TRBV29-1; D might be TRBD1 (5 bases). The germline V gene encodes CDR1 SQVTM and CDR2 ANQGSEA. The V and J ends lost 4 bases and 8 bases respectively, with 12 bases between them. The CDR3 length is 12 residues. The CDR3 reads CSVVGQVDIQYF. The CDR3 DNA reads as TGCAGCGTTGTGGGGCAGGTGGACATTCAGTACTTC.

The V and J genes are TRBV5-1 and TRBJ2-7; 8 bases line up with TRBD2. The V gene end was trimmed by 4 bases and the J gene end by 13 bases; junction bases not matched to a gene: 13. CDR1 and CDR2 from the germline V gene are SGHRS and YFSETQ. CDR3 size: 13 residues. CDR3 coding DNA: TGCGCCAGCAGCCCGGGGGGGTCGGGACGCCCATACTTC. Encoded protein: CASSPGGSGRPYF.

V gene TRBV20-1 combines with J gene TRBJ2-7, with D maybe TRBD2 (5 bases). The CDR3 totals 11 residues. Germline lookup yields CDR1 DFQATT and CDR2 SNEGSKA (reference sequence). The V gene lost 5 bases and the J gene lost 4 bases, with 9 bases spanning the gap. The CDR3 reads CSAGPGYEQYF. The CDR3 DNA sequence: TGCAGTGCTGGCCCGGGATACGAGCAGTACTTC.

The CDR3 protein is CASSDPGTGPYEQYF. The CDR3 DNA reads as TGTGCCAGCAGCGACCCAGGCACAGGCCCCTACGAGCAGTACTTC. The V and J genes are TRBV27 and TRBJ2-7; D possibly corresponds to TRBD1 (5 bases). Germline-derived CDR1 and CDR2 are MNHEY and SMNVEV (reference sequence). This CDR3 has 15 amino acids. V shed 6 bases and J shed 2 bases, with 17 bases lying between them.

This clone was recorded once. The chain couples TRBV28 to TRBJ1-3, with TRBD1 matching 10 bases. Germline V gives CDR1 MDHEN, CDR2 SYDVKM. This CDR3 contains 14 residues. Losses at the gene ends were 6 bases for V and 8 bases for J; bases not matched to a gene: 7. This chain's CDR3 is CASSSGTGAHTIYF. CDR3 DNA sequence: TGTGCCAGCAGCTCCGGGACAGGGGCTCACACCATATATTTT.

The V call is TRBV7-2, the J call TRBJ2-5; D unresolved. The CDR3 length is 14 residues. V was clipped by 3 bases and J by 2 bases, with 10 bases between them. Germline V gene data show CDR1 as SGHTA and CDR2 as FQGNSA. This chain's CDR3 is CASSLNRRQETQYF. The CDR3 DNA sequence: TGTGCCAGCAGCTTGAATCGGAGACAAGAGACCCAGTACTTC.

This chain uses TRBV5-6 with TRBJ2-2; no clear D. The CDR3 runs to 14 residues. Germline values: CDR1 SGHDT, CDR2 YYEEEE. The germline V and J ends were trimmed by 4 bases and 4 bases, with 11 bases remaining between them. The CDR3 DNA follows: TGTGCCAGCAGCCAGGTAGGATCCACCGGGGAGCTGTTTTTT. Protein: CASSQVGSTGELFF.

The rearrangement links TRBV7-6 to TRBJ2-1; TRBD1 might be the D (6 bases). This CDR3 spans 14 amino acids. The V end was cut by 5 bases, the J end by 6 bases, with 14 bases between. Germline loops: CDR1 SGHVS, CDR2 FNYEAQ. The CDR3 is CASSRNSRGNEQFF. The CDR3 DNA sequence: TGTGCCAGCAGCCGAAACTCCAGGGGCAATGAGCAGTTCTTC.

This clone was counted once. The rearrangement joins TRBV5-1 to TRBJ1-6; weak D call: TRBD1 (5 bases). Germline values: CDR1 SGHRS, CDR2 YFSETQ. V was cut by 4 bases and J by 0 bases, with 14 bases left in between. The CDR3 extends over 17 amino acids. CDR3 DNA: TGCGCCAGCAGCGAAATATCGGGGGACTCCTATAATTCACCCCTCCACTTT. It specifies CASSEISGDSYNSPLHF.

V gene TRBV18 combines with J gene TRBJ2-7; 8 positions agree with TRBD1. This CDR3 spans 15 amino acids. Germline V CDR1 and CDR2: KGHSH, LQKENI. V trimming: 3 bases; J trimming: 3 bases; junction bases outside the gene matches: 7. The CDR3 coding sequence is TGTGCCAGCTCACCGGACAGGGAGACCAACTACGAGCAGTACTTC. Protein sequence: CASSPDRETNYEQYF.

The rearrangement joins TRBV28 to TRBJ1-1, with a weak D call TRBD1 (5 bases). The germline V gene encodes CDR1 MDHEN and CDR2 SYDVKM. V was shortened by 7 bases and J by 5 bases, with 23 bases between the two germline ends. The CDR3 has 16 amino acids. CDR3 amino acids: CASIPPQGIKGTEAFF. CDR3 nucleotides: TGTGCCAGCATCCCCCCTCAGGGAATTAAGGGAACTGAAGCTTTCTTT.

V and J are TRBV21-1 and TRBJ1-5; the listed D gene, TRBD1, was not tested against the DNA. TRBV21-1 is tagged as a pseudogene. The CDR3 length is 16 residues. DNA of the CDR3: TGTGCCAGCAGCAGTGTGACAGGGTTGACGTCCCAGCCCCAGCATTTT. As protein: CASSSVTGLTSQPQHF.